Listed below are T cell receptor beta chains from one sample, sequenced in a study of CD8+CD57+ T cells in acquired aplastic anemia. TCRdb reprocessed the reads via MiXCR and lists one record per CDR3 protein. The sample includes about 180,000 distinct CDR3 sequences, about 47% of them seen just once. Sample: sorted CD4+, CD8+, or CD8+CD57+ T cells (not recorded which) from PBMCs. These receptors all come from a human donor in good health. The CDR3 runs from the conserved cysteine through the conserved F or W. Each record gives: clone size, J gene, V gene, D gene, CDR3 protein, CDR3 DNA. D genes are given only for firm matches. Rows may omit the clone size; those that give it use once, few, many or a size class.

abundance: .; j_gene: TRBJ2-1; v_gene: TRBV29-1; d_gene: .; CDR3aa: CSVVKGESYNEQFF; CDR3nt: TGCAGCGTTGTTAAGGGGGAGTCGTACAATGAGCAGTTCTTC
abundance: .; j_gene: TRBJ2-2; v_gene: TRBV24-1; d_gene: .; CDR3aa: CATSDIGGSGELFF; CDR3nt: TGTGCCACCAGTGACATAGGGGGTTCGGGGGAGCTGTTTTTT
abundance: .; j_gene: TRBJ1-6; v_gene: TRBV7-2; d_gene: .; CDR3aa: CASSRLSGQNNSPLHF; CDR3nt: TGTGCCAGCAGCCGACTCAGTGGACAAAATAATTCACCCCTCCACTTT
abundance: .; j_gene: TRBJ2-2; v_gene: TRBV3-1; d_gene: .; CDR3aa: CASSPRVAGELFF; CDR3nt: TGTGCCAGCAGCCCCAGAGTGGCCGGGGAGCTGTTTTTT
abundance: many; j_gene: TRBJ2-5; v_gene: TRBV7-2; d_gene: .; CDR3aa: CASSLDKRKETQYF; CDR3nt: TGTGCCAGCAGCTTAGACAAGCGAAAAGAGACCCAGTACTTC
abundance: .; j_gene: TRBJ1-6; v_gene: TRBV7-9; d_gene: .; CDR3aa: CASSILEGRSPLHF; CDR3nt: TGTGCCAGCAGCATCCTAGAGGGGCGTTCACCCCTCCACTTT
abundance: many; j_gene: TRBJ2-7; v_gene: TRBV5-1; d_gene: .; CDR3aa: CASSPGKVISYEQYF; CDR3nt: TGCGCCAGCAGCCCCGGGAAGGTAATTTCCTACGAGCAGTACTTC
abundance: many; j_gene: TRBJ1-4; v_gene: TRBV7-9; d_gene: .; CDR3aa: CASSLYRDSNEKLFF; CDR3nt: TGTGCCAGCAGCTTATACCGGGACTCGAATGAAAAACTGTTTTTT
abundance: .; j_gene: TRBJ1-6; v_gene: TRBV29-1; d_gene: .; CDR3aa: CSDKQGYNSPLHF; CDR3nt: TGCAGCGATAAGCAGGGTTACAATTCACCCCTCCACTTT
abundance: .; j_gene: TRBJ2-5; v_gene: TRBV14; d_gene: TRBD1; CDR3aa: CASSPYWDRKPETQYF; CDR3nt: TGTGCCAGCAGCCCCTATTGGGACAGGAAGCCAGAGACCCAGTACTTC
abundance: .; j_gene: TRBJ2-7; v_gene: TRBV2; d_gene: .; CDR3aa: CASSNGGWQYF; CDR3nt: TGTGCCAGCAGTAATGGGGGATGGCAGTACTTC
abundance: many; j_gene: TRBJ1-1; v_gene: TRBV5-1; d_gene: TRBD1; CDR3aa: CASSWGHGTANTEAFF; CDR3nt: TGCGCCAGCAGCTGGGGCCACGGGACAGCGAACACTGAAGCTTTCTTT
abundance: many; j_gene: TRBJ2-1; v_gene: TRBV12-3/TRBV12-4; d_gene: TRBD1; CDR3aa: CATRGPHNEQFF; CDR3nt: TGTGCCACCAGGGGGCCCCACAATGAGCAGTTCTTC
abundance: many; j_gene: TRBJ2-5; v_gene: TRBV2; d_gene: .; CDR3aa: CASSVGETQYF; CDR3nt: TGTGCCAGCAGTGTCGGGGAGACCCAGTACTTC
abundance: .; j_gene: TRBJ2-3; v_gene: TRBV9; d_gene: .; CDR3aa: CASSVEEAQYPDTQYF; CDR3nt: TGTGCCAGCAGCGTAGAAGAGGCTCAGTACCCAGATACGCAGTATTTT
abundance: .; j_gene: TRBJ2-7; v_gene: TRBV19; d_gene: .; CDR3aa: CASSRTNNFYEQYF; CDR3nt: TGTGCCAGTAGCCGGACAAACAACTTCTACGAGCAGTACTTC
abundance: .; j_gene: TRBJ1-2; v_gene: TRBV30; d_gene: .; CDR3aa: CAWSERVGYGYTF; CDR3nt: TGTGCCTGGAGTGAGCGCGTCGGCTATGGCTACACCTTC
abundance: .; j_gene: TRBJ1-1; v_gene: TRBV27; d_gene: .; CDR3aa: CASSFTGDNTEAFF; CDR3nt: TGTGCCAGCAGTTTTACAGGAGATAACACTGAAGCTTTCTTT
abundance: once; j_gene: TRBJ2-1; v_gene: TRBV4-1; d_gene: TRBD1; CDR3aa: CASSQGTGGIGNGQFF; CDR3nt: TGCGCCAGCAGCCAGGGGACAGGGGGAATTGGCAATGGGCAGTTCTTC
abundance: .; j_gene: TRBJ2-7; v_gene: TRBV5-1; d_gene: .; CDR3aa: CASSMQGDEQYF; CDR3nt: TGCGCCAGCAGCATGCAGGGTGACGAGCAGTACTTC
abundance: .; j_gene: TRBJ2-7; v_gene: TRBV19; d_gene: TRBD2; CDR3aa: CASRQYGLATYEQYF; CDR3nt: TGTGCCAGTAGACAGTATGGACTAGCCACCTACGAGCAGTACTTC
abundance: many; j_gene: TRBJ2-7; v_gene: TRBV5-1; d_gene: .; CDR3aa: CASSMGAFFYEQYF; CDR3nt: TGCGCCAGCAGCATGGGGGCCTTCTTTTACGAGCAGTACTTC
abundance: once; j_gene: TRBJ2-6; v_gene: TRBV19; d_gene: TRBD1; CDR3aa: CASSVTGSSGANVLTF; CDR3nt: TGTGCCAGTAGCGTGACAGGGAGCTCTGGGGCCAACGTCCTGACTTTC
abundance: .; j_gene: TRBJ2-1; v_gene: TRBV11-2; d_gene: .; CDR3aa: CASSLVPGPYDEQFF; CDR3nt: TGTGCCAGCAGCTTAGTTCCGGGACCTTACGATGAGCAGTTCTTC
abundance: many; j_gene: TRBJ2-2; v_gene: TRBV29-1; d_gene: .; CDR3aa: CSVAYPNTGELFF; CDR3nt: TGCAGCGTTGCGTATCCGAACACCGGGGAGCTGTTTTTT
abundance: .; j_gene: TRBJ1-3; v_gene: TRBV3-1; d_gene: .; CDR3aa: CASSILPGQRNTIYF; CDR3nt: TGTGCCAGCAGCATACTACCGGGACAAAGAAACACCATATATTTT
abundance: many; j_gene: TRBJ1-2; v_gene: TRBV9; d_gene: TRBD1; CDR3aa: CASSVGQGGGYTF; CDR3nt: TGTGCCAGCAGCGTCGGACAGGGAGGGGGCTACACCTTC
abundance: .; j_gene: TRBJ2-3; v_gene: TRBV20-1; d_gene: TRBD1; CDR3aa: CSAKVRDRGKDTQYF; CDR3nt: TGCAGTGCTAAAGTTCGGGACAGGGGGAAAGATACGCAGTATTTT
abundance: .; j_gene: TRBJ2-7; v_gene: TRBV18; d_gene: TRBD2; CDR3aa: CASSPPGLAGDEQYF; CDR3nt: TGTGCCAGCTCACCACCGGGGCTAGCGGGAGACGAGCAGTACTTC
abundance: .; j_gene: TRBJ2-3; v_gene: TRBV2; d_gene: TRBD2; CDR3aa: CVIKGLASTVTQYF; CDR3nt: TGTGTCATTAAGGGACTAGCGAGCACAGTTACGCAGTATTTT
abundance: .; j_gene: TRBJ1-2; v_gene: TRBV7-2; d_gene: .; CDR3aa: CASSSTEFGYTF; CDR3nt: TGTGCCAGCAGTTCCACAGAGTTTGGCTACACCTTC
abundance: many; j_gene: TRBJ2-7; v_gene: TRBV11-2; d_gene: TRBD1; CDR3aa: CASSLGTGTYEQYF; CDR3nt: TGTGCCAGCAGCTTGGGGACAGGTACCTACGAGCAGTACTTC
abundance: .; j_gene: TRBJ2-7; v_gene: TRBV7-2; d_gene: .; CDR3aa: CASSTGADAYEQYF; CDR3nt: TGTGCCAGCAGTACGGGCGCGGATGCCTACGAGCAGTACTTC
abundance: .; j_gene: TRBJ2-7; v_gene: TRBV5-4; d_gene: TRBD2; CDR3aa: CASSSLGTSGYEQYF; CDR3nt: TGTGCCAGCAGCTCACTCGGGACTAGCGGCTACGAGCAGTACTTC
abundance: .; j_gene: TRBJ1-2; v_gene: TRBV15; d_gene: .; CDR3aa: CATSKYGHLNYGYTF; CDR3nt: TGTGCCACCAGCAAGTATGGACACCTTAACTATGGCTACACCTTC